This entry concerns a single T cell receptor beta chain. The data were obtained in a study of blood T cell repertoires in COVID-19. The CDR3 loop spans 16 amino acids. The J segment lost 0 bases and the V segment lost 4 bases, leaving 5 bases of the junction unmatched. Germline V gene data show CDR1 as SNHLY and CDR2 as FYNNEI. Profiled with immunoSEQ multiplex PCR; TCRdb holds only in-frame clones, not every one. The sample includes roughly 80,000 clones, 75% to 85% of them seen just once. The V and J genes are TRBV2 and TRBJ1-3, with 8 bases aligning to TRBD1. This receptor was obtained from a human donor in a cohort sampled during active COVID-19. Input material: peripheral blood. The CDR3, as DNA: TGTGCCAGCAGTGTGGGACAGGCAAACTCTGGAAACACCATATATTTT. Its translation is CASSVGQANSGNTIYF. The variable domain in full, completed from reference TRBV2 and TRBJ1-3, reads EPEVTQTPSHQVTQMGQEVILRCVPISNHLYFYWYRQILGQKVEFLVSFYNNEISEKSEIFDDQFSVERPDGSNFTLKIRSTKLEDSAMYFCASSVGQANSGNTIYFGEGSWLTVV.